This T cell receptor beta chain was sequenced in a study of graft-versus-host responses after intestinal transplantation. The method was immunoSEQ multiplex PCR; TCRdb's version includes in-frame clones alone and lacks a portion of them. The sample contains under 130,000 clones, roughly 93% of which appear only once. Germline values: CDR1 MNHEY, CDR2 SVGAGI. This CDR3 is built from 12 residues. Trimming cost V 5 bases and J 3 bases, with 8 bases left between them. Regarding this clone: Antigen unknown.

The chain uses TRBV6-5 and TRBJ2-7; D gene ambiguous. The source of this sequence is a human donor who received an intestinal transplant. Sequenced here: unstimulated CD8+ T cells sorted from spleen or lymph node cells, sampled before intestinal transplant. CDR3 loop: CASSDQGYEQYF. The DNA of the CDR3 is TGTGCCAGCAGTGATCAAGGCTACGAGCAGTACTTC.